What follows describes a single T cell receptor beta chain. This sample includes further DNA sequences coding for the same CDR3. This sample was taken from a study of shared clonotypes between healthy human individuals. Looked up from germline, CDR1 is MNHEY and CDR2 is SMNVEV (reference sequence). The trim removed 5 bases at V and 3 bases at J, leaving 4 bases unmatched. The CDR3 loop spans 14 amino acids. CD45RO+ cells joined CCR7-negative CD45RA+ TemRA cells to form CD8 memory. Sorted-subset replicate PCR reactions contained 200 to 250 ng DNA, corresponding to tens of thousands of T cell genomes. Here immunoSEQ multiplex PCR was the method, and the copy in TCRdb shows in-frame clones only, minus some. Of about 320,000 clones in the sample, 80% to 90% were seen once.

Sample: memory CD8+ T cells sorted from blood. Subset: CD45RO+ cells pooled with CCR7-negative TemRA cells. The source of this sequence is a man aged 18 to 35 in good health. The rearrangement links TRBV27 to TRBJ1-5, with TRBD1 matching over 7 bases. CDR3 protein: CASSLGTANQPQHF. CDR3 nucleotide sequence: TGTGCCAGCAGTCTCGGGACAGCCAATCAGCCCCAGCATTTT.